The 30 T cell receptor beta chains listed next were all sequenced from one sample in a study of CD8 T cells in Susac syndrome. Reverse transcription of roughly 0.5 to 1 ug RNA was carried out with random hexamers. TCRdb passed the immunoSEQ multiplex PCR reads through MiXCR, listing each CDR3 protein once. Seen here are some 60,000 distinct CDR3 sequences, 85% to 95% observed once, and the top ten hold roughly 0.19%. Material for sequencing was CD8+ T cells from PBMCs. The source of these receptors is a human donor in good health.

V is TRBV5-4 and J is TRBJ1-1; no clear D. The V gene lost 3 bases and the J gene lost 1 base, with 4 bases spanning the gap. The CDR3 totals 12 residues. CDR1 and CDR2 (germline): SGHNT, YYREEE (reference sequence). CDR3: CASSWGNTEAFF. Here the CDR3 DNA reads TGTGCCAGCAGCTGGGGGAACACTGAAGCTTTCTTT.

In DNA form, the CDR3 reads TGTGCCAGCAGCCCGACCACAGGGGAGGTTTTGTACGAGCAGTACTTC. It codes for CASSPTTGEVLYEQYF. The chain uses TRBV5-5 and TRBJ2-7, with TRBD1 as a possible D gene (7 bases). Germline CDR1 reads SGHKS; CDR2 reads YYEKEE (reference sequence). The CDR3 is 16 residues long. V lost 4 bases and J 4 bases, leaving 21 bases between the germline ends.

The rearrangement joins TRBV27 to TRBJ1-5; tentative D call: TRBD1 (5 bases). The CDR3 covers 12 residues. The germline V and J ends were trimmed by 4 bases and 10 bases, with 11 bases remaining between them. Germline V gives CDR1 MNHEY, CDR2 SMNVEV (reference sequence). The CDR3 loop reads CASSSPGGPQHF. CDR3 bases: TGTGCCAGCAGTTCGCCGGGGGGACCCCAGCATTTT.

The rearrangement uses TRBV25-1 and TRBJ1-1; 7 positions agree with TRBD1. This CDR3 is 14 amino acids long. Germline-derived CDR1 and CDR2 are MGHDK and SYGVNS. The V gene end was trimmed by 3 bases and the J gene end by 1 base; junction bases not matched to a gene: 2. CDR3 protein: CASSETGTNTEAFF. CDR3 sequence (DNA): TGTGCCAGCAGTGAGACAGGGACGAACACTGAAGCTTTCTTT. Based on the CDR3 plus reference TRBV25-1 and TRBJ1-1, the full variable domain is EADIYQTPRYLVIGTGKKITLECSQTMGHDKMYWYQQDPGMELHLIHYSYGVNSTEKGDLSSESTVSRIRTEHFPLTLESARPSHTSQYLCASSETGTNTEAFFGQGTRLTVV.

The genes are TRBV7-8 and TRBJ2-3; tentatively, D is TRBD1 (5 bases). The germline gives CDR1 SGHVS, CDR2 FQNEAQ. The CDR3 loop spans 15 amino acids. Trimming left V 5 bases short and J 0 bases short, with 12 bases between. The CDR3 DNA sequence: TGTGCCAGCAGCCTCGACAGTTTCAGCACAGATACGCAGTATTTT. It translates to CASSLDSFSTDTQYF.

This chain uses TRBV7-6 with TRBJ2-7, with D maybe TRBD2 (6 bases). V lost 5 bases, J lost 7 bases, and 15 bases lay in between. Germline CDR1 and CDR2: SGHVS and FNYEAQ. The length of the CDR3 is 13 residues. The CDR3: CASSLSPRGEQYF. CDR3 in DNA: TGTGCCAGCAGCCTAAGCCCTCGGGGGGAGCAGTACTTC.

The chain links TRBV11-1 to TRBJ2-7, with D maybe TRBD2 (5 bases). V dropped 5 bases and J dropped 4 bases, with 12 bases sitting between them. This CDR3 contains 13 residues. The germline CDR1 and CDR2 sequences are SGHAT and FQDESV (reference sequence). The CDR3 DNA is TGTGCCAGCAGCGAGGGAGAAACTTACGAGCAGTACTTC. This codes for CASSEGETYEQYF.

This rearrangement joins TRBV7-3 to TRBJ2-5; possible D gene TRBD2, 5 bases. The CDR3 runs to 15 residues. Per the germline V gene, CDR1 is SGHTA and CDR2 is FQGTGA. Trimming stripped 3 bases from V and 1 base from J, with 12 bases between. CDR3 protein: CASSLAGSSQETQYF. The CDR3 coding sequence is TGTGCCAGCAGCTTGGCTGGGAGCAGCCAAGAGACCCAGTACTTC.

The chain recombines TRBV5-5 with TRBJ2-3; a possible D gene is TRBD2 (6 bases). Deletions cut 4 bases from V and 6 bases from J, with 12 bases between. The CDR3 length is 13 residues. Germline V gene lookup returns CDR1 SGHKS and CDR2 YYEKEE (reference sequence). CDR3 coding DNA: TGTGCCAGCAGCCGCAATCGGGAGGATACGCAGTATTTT. As protein: CASSRNREDTQYF. The whole variable domain, remainder taken from reference TRBV5-5 and TRBJ2-3, is DAGVTQSPTHLIKTRGQQVTLRCSPISGHKSVSWYQQVLGQGPQFIFQYYEKEERGRGNFPDRFSARQFPNYSSELNVNALLLGDSALYLCASSRNREDTQYFGPGTRLTVL.

The V call is TRBV4-1, the J call TRBJ1-1; 7 nucleotides match TRBD1. J lost 5 bases, V lost 4 bases, and 4 bases had no gene match. The CDR3 runs 13 residues. Germline CDR1 reads MGHRA; CDR2 reads YSYEKL. CDR3 coding DNA: TGCGCCAGCAGCCCGGGGACAGAAACTGAAGCTTTCTTT. Its protein product is CASSPGTETEAFF.

This clonotype was seen just once. The chain is built from TRBV19 and TRBJ2-3, with D possibly matching TRBD1 (6 bases). V was shortened by 5 bases and J by 7 bases, with 16 bases between the two germline ends. The CDR3 is 14 residues long. Germline V gene data show CDR1 as LNHDA and CDR2 as SQIVND (reference sequence). CDR3 sequence: CASSLQSWGHTQYF. CDR3 DNA: TGTGCCAGTAGTTTGCAGAGCTGGGGGCATACGCAGTATTTT.

This sequence joins TRBV30 and TRBJ2-1, with D hard to call. Germline V CDR1 and CDR2: GTSNPN, SVGIG (reference sequence). The CDR3 runs 14 residues. V was trimmed by 5 bases and J by 2 bases, leaving 13 bases between them. DNA for the CDR3: TGTGCCTGGGCTAAGACCCTGACCTACAATGAGCAGTTCTTC. It encodes CAWAKTLTYNEQFF.

The CDR3 DNA reads as TGTGCCACCAGCAGAGGCCGGATGAACACCGGGGAGCTGTTTTTT. This sequence encodes CATSRGRMNTGELFF. The J gene is TRBJ2-2, the V gene TRBV15, with D unresolved. Trimming left V 1 base short and J 1 base short, with 7 bases between. CDR3 size: 15 residues. Germline values: CDR1 LNHNV, CDR2 YYDKDF (reference sequence).

The count of this clonotype is one. The chain employs TRBV9 and TRBJ2-3, with D unresolved. V lost 3 bases and J 0 bases, leaving 2 bases between the germline ends. This CDR3 comprises 12 residues. Germline V gene lookup returns CDR1 SGDLS and CDR2 YYNGEE. This CDR3 is CASSESTDTQYF. CDR3 sequence (DNA): TGTGCCAGCAGCGAGAGCACAGATACGCAGTATTTT.

The rearrangement uses TRBV5-5 and TRBJ2-5; 8 nucleotides line up with TRBD1. From germline, CDR1 is SGHKS and CDR2 YYEKEE (reference sequence). The CDR3 is made up of 15 amino acids. V trimming: 4 bases; J trimming: 1 base; junction bases outside the gene matches: 6. This chain's CDR3 is CASSHTGGFQETQYF. Here the CDR3 DNA reads TGTGCCAGCAGCCATACAGGGGGATTCCAAGAGACCCAGTACTTC.

This chain joins TRBV6-5 and TRBJ2-2, with TRBD2 matching 8 bases. The CDR3 has 13 amino acids. CDR1 and CDR2 (germline): MNHEY, SVGAGI. J was trimmed by 5 bases and V by 8 bases; bases with no gene match: 4. The CDR3 reads CASGGGGTGELFF. CDR3 sequence (DNA): TGTGCCAGCGGGGGCGGGGGGACCGGGGAGCTGTTTTTT.

The chain recombines TRBV7-3 with TRBJ2-3, with 9 bases fitting TRBD2. The CDR3 is 15 residues long. V was clipped by 2 bases and J by 4 bases; unmatched bases: 4. CDR1 SGHTA and CDR2 FQGTGA come from the germline V gene. Written as DNA, the CDR3 is TGTGCCAGCAGCTTATCGGGCGGGGGGGCAGATACGCAGTATTTT. This codes for CASSLSGGGADTQYF.

The rearrangement uses TRBV20-1 and TRBJ2-3; 11 nucleotides align to TRBD2. After removal of 6 bases from V and 6 bases from J, the junction contained 11 bases not matched to a gene. Germline CDR1 reads DFQATT; CDR2 reads SNEGSKA (reference sequence). The CDR3 spans 15 residues. CDR3: CSAAMTSGAADTQYF. The CDR3 DNA reads TGCAGTGCGGCAATGACTAGCGGGGCCGCCGATACGCAGTATTTT.

This chain links TRBV27 with TRBJ2-5; 9 bases match TRBD1. The germline V gene has CDR1 MNHEY and CDR2 SMNVEV (reference sequence). With V trimmed by 8 bases and J by 1 base, 8 bases remained unmatched. There are 15 residues in the CDR3. As DNA, the CDR3 is TGTGCCAGCCAGGGGGACAGGGCGAGCCAAGAGACCCAGTACTTC. Translating it yields CASQGDRASQETQYF.

This chain uses TRBV10-3 with TRBJ2-1; D not certain. Between the trimmed V and J ends, which lost 10 bases and 7 bases, there was a span of 11 bases. The CDR3 loop spans 11 amino acids. Germline CDR1 and CDR2: ENHRY and SYGVKD. The CDR3 region has the DNA TGTGCCACCAGGACGGGTAATGAGCAGTTCTTC. It yields the protein CATRTGNEQFF.

This rearrangement joins TRBV20-1 to TRBJ2-1; either TRBD1 or TRBD2 may fit D (5 bases each). CDR3 size: 14 residues. Germline lookup yields CDR1 DFQATT and CDR2 SNEGSKA (reference sequence). Trimming took 0 bases from V and 8 from J, leaving 14 bases between them. The CDR3 here is CSAREPLGADEQFF. The CDR3 DNA follows: TGCAGTGCTAGAGAGCCCCTCGGGGCGGATGAGCAGTTCTTC.

The chain is built from TRBV27 and TRBJ2-7, with D possibly TRBD2 on 5 matching bases. CDR3 size: 13 residues. Trimming cost V 2 bases and J 2 bases, with 7 bases left between them. Germline V gene sequence: CDR1 MNHEY, CDR2 SMNVEV (reference sequence). CDR3 in amino acids: CASSLGLPYEQYF. Here the CDR3 DNA reads TGTGCCAGCAGTTTAGGACTGCCCTACGAGCAGTACTTC.

This chain connects TRBV6-2 or TRBV6-3 to TRBJ2-2; tentatively, D is TRBD1 (6 bases). Trimming removed 6 bases from V and 1 base from J, with 18 bases in between. The length of the CDR3 is 17 residues. Germline V gene data show CDR1 as MNHEY and CDR2 as SVGEGT. CDR3 in amino acids: CASSLDFYRENTGELFF. In DNA, the CDR3 is TGTGCCAGCAGCCTCGACTTCTACAGGGAGAACACCGGGGAGCTGTTTTTT.

The chain carries TRBV5-1 and TRBJ1-1; no clear D gene. V lost 2 bases, J lost 1 base, and 12 bases lay in between. Germline CDR1 and CDR2: SGHRS and YFSETQ. The CDR3 contains 15 residues. Here the CDR3 reads CASSLLETGNTEAFF. DNA of the CDR3: TGCGCCAGCAGCTTATTAGAAACCGGGAACACTGAAGCTTTCTTT.

The chain recombines TRBV28 with TRBJ1-1, with D possibly being TRBD1 (6 bases). Germline CDR1 MDHEN, CDR2 SYDVKM. Trimming shortened V by 3 bases and J by 7 bases, and 27 bases separated the two germline ends. This CDR3 contains 18 residues. The CDR3: CASSFEPYELQGTSEAFF. DNA of the CDR3: TGTGCCAGCAGTTTCGAACCCTATGAGTTACAGGGAACAAGTGAAGCTTTCTTT. Supplemented by reference TRBV28 and TRBJ1-1, the full variable domain reads DVKVTQSSRYLVKRTGEKVFLECVQDMDHENMFWYRQDPGLGLRLIYFSYDVKMKEKGDIPEGYSVSREKKERFSLILESASTNQTSMYLCASSFEPYELQGTSEAFFGQGTRLTVV.

The gene calls are TRBV10-2 and TRBJ1-1; D not resolved. The CDR3 contains 12 residues. The germline V and J ends were trimmed by 8 bases and 1 base, with 8 bases remaining between them. The germline V gene has CDR1 WSHSY and CDR2 SAAADI. CDR3 in amino acids: CASQVTNTEAFF. CDR3 nucleotide sequence: TGCGCCAGCCAAGTTACGAACACTGAAGCTTTCTTT.

V usage is TRBV19 and J usage is TRBJ2-7, with D unresolved. The germline V gene encodes CDR1 LNHDA and CDR2 SQIVND (reference sequence). The germline V and J ends were trimmed by 3 bases and 3 bases, with 12 bases remaining between them. This CDR3 has 14 residues. CDR3 sequence: CASSIRRGNYEQYF. CDR3 in DNA: TGTGCCAGTAGTATCAGGCGTGGCAACTACGAGCAGTACTTC. The full variable domain, in which reference TRBV19 and TRBJ2-7 provide the parts outside the CDR3, is DGGITQSPKYLFRKEGQNVTLSCEQNLNHDAMYWYRQDPGQGLRLIYYSQIVNDFQKGDIAEGYSVSREKKESFPLTVTSAQKNPTAFYLCASSIRRGNYEQYFGPGTRLTVT.

The DNA of the CDR3 is TGTGCCAGCAGCTCGACAGGCGAGCAGGAGACCCAGTACTTC. Translated: CASSSTGEQETQYF. The V gene is TRBV7-9, the J gene TRBJ2-5; TRBD1 might be the D (6 bases). Germline loops: CDR1 SEHNR, CDR2 FQNEAQ (reference sequence). Trimming stripped 4 bases from V and 5 bases from J, with 14 bases between. CDR3 size: 14 residues. Based on the CDR3 plus reference TRBV7-9 and TRBJ2-5, the full variable domain is DTGVSQNPRHKITKRGQNVTFRCDPISEHNRLYWYRQTLGQGPEFLTYFQNEAQLEKSRLLSDRFSAERPKGSFSTLEIQRTEQGDSAMYLCASSSTGEQETQYFGPGTRLLVL.

The chain couples TRBV7-9 to TRBJ2-7, with D perhaps matching TRBD2 (6 bases). Germline loops: CDR1 SEHNR, CDR2 FQNEAQ (reference sequence). The CDR3 has 13 residues. V gave up 8 bases and J gave up 3 bases, with 14 bases separating them. The CDR3 DNA reads as TGTGCCAGCGAGGAGGGATCGAGCTACGAGCAGTACTTC. It specifies CASEEGSSYEQYF. The full variable domain, rest sourced from reference TRBV7-9 and TRBJ2-7, is DTGVSQNPRHKITKRGQNVTFRCDPISEHNRLYWYRQTLGQGPEFLTYFQNEAQLEKSRLLSDRFSAERPKGSFSTLEIQRTEQGDSAMYLCASEEGSSYEQYFGPGTRLTVT.

This clonotype was observed a single time. This chain links TRBV6-2 or TRBV6-3 with TRBJ2-7; TRBD1 agrees at 8 bases. Trimming took 6 bases from V and 6 from J; bases not matched to a gene: 13. The CDR3 sequence is 15 residues long. The germline CDR1 and CDR2 sequences are MNHEY and SVGEGT. The CDR3 coding sequence is TGTGCCAGCAGAAGACCGGGACAGGTTACCCTCGAGCAGTACTTC. Residues: CASRRPGQVTLEQYF.